One T cell receptor beta chain is described in this entry. A much larger clone lies a single base off, so this may be a read error. The source of the sample is a study of kidney transplant recipient with SARS-CoV-2 infection. The germline V and J ends were trimmed by 0 bases and 1 base, with 8 bases remaining between them. The CDR3 has 15 residues. Germline-derived CDR1 and CDR2 are MNHEY and SVGAGI. Each CDR3 protein is one row after TCRdb ran MiXCR on the reads. The sample has some 220,000 distinct CDR3 sequences, around 28% seen once. This specimen was a blood sample, taken at baseline and on day 111 from a kidney transplant recipient. This chain links TRBV6-5 with TRBJ2-3; no clear D gene. The source of this sequence is a male patient in his 30s who had COVID-19 and was a kidney transplant recipient. Some T cells may be supplied by the graft donor. CDR3 nucleotide sequence: TGTGCCAGCAGTTACTCGAACAGAGGCACAGATACGCAGTATTTT. Amino acids: CASSYSNRGTDTQYF.